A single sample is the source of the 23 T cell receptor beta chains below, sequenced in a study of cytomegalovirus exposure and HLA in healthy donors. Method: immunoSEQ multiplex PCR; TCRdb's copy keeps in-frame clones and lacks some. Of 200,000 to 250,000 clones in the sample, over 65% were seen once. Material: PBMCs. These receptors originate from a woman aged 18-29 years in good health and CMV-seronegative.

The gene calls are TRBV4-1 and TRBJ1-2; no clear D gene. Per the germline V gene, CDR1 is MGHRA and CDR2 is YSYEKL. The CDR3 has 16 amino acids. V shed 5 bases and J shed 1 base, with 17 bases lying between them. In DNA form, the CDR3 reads TGCGCCAGCAGCGGACGAGGCCTCAGACTTAACTATGGCTACACCTTC. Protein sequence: CASSGRGLRLNYGYTF.

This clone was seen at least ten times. The CDR3 nucleotides read TGCGCCAGCAGCTTGATTGTCTATGGAGAGACCCAGTACTTC. This codes for CASSLIVYGETQYF. This chain uses TRBV5-1 with TRBJ2-5; D remains ambiguous. With 1 base removed from V and 4 bases from J, the gap between germline ends came to 11 bases. CDR3 length: 14 residues. Germline loops: CDR1 SGHRS, CDR2 YFSETQ.

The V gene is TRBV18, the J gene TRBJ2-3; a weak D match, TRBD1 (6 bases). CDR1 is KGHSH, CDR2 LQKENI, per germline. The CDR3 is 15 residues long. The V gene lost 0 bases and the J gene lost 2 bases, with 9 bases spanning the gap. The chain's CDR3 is CASSPPRTATDTQYF. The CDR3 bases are TGTGCCAGCTCACCACCTCGGACAGCCACAGATACGCAGTATTTT.

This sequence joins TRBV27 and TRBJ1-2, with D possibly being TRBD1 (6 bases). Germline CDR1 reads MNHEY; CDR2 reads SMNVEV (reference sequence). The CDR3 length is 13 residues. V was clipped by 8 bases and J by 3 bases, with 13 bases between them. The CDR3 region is CASGNRVDYGYTF. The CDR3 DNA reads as TGTGCCAGCGGCAACAGGGTGGACTATGGCTACACCTTC.

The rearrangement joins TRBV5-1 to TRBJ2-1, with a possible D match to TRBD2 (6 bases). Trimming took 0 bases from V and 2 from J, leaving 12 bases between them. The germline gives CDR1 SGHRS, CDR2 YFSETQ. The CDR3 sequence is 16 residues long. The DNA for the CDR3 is TGCGCCAGCAGCTTGGATGGGGGGAGCCCCTACAATGAGCAGTTCTTC. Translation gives CASSLDGGSPYNEQFF.

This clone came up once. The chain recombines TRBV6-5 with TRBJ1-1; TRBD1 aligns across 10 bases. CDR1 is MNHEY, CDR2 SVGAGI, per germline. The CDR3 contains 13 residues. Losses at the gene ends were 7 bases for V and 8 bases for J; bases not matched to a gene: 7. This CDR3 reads CASTRQGAPEAFF. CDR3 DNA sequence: TGTGCCAGCACCCGACAGGGGGCTCCGGAAGCTTTCTTT.

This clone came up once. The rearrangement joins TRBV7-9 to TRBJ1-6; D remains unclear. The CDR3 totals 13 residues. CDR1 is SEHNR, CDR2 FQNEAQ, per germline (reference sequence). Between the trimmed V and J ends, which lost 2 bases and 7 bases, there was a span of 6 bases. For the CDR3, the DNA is TGTGCCAGCAGCTTATGGTTGAATTCACCCCTCCACTTT. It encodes CASSLWLNSPLHF.

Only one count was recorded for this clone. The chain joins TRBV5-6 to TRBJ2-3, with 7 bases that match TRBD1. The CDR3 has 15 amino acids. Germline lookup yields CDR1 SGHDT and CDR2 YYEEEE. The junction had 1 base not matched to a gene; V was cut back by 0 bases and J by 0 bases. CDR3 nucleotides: TGTGCCAGCAGCTTGGTGGGACAGAGCACAGATACGCAGTATTTT. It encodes CASSLVGQSTDTQYF.

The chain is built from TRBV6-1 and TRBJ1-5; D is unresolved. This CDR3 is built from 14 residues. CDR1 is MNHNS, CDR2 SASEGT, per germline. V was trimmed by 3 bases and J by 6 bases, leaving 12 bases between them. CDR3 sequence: CASSEGLRPQPQHF. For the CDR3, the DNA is TGTGCCAGCAGTGAGGGGTTGCGGCCTCAGCCCCAGCATTTT.

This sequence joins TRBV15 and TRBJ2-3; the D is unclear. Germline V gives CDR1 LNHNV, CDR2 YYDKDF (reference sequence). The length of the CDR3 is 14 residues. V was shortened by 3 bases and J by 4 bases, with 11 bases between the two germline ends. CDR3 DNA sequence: TGTGCCACCAGCAGGCCCCTGGGCGCAGATACGCAGTATTTT. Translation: CATSRPLGADTQYF.

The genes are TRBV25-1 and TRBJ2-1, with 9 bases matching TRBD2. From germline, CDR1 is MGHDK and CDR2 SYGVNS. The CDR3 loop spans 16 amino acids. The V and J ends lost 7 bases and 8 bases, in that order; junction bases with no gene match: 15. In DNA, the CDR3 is TGTGCCAGCAAATCCCAGGGGCTAGCGGGATGGGATGAGCAGTTCTTC. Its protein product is CASKSQGLAGWDEQFF.

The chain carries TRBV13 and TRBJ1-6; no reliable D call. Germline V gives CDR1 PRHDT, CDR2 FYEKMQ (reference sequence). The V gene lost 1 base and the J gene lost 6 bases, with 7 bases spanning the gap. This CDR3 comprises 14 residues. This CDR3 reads CASSLVTANSPLHF. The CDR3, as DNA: TGTGCCAGCAGCTTAGTGACGGCTAATTCACCCCTCCACTTT.

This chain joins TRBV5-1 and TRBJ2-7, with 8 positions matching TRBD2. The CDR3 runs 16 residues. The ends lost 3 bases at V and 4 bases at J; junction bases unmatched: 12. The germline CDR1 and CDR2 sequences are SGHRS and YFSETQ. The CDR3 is CASSSNSAGVYYEQYF. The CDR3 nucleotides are TGCGCCAGCAGCTCAAATTCAGCGGGAGTATATTACGAGCAGTACTTC.

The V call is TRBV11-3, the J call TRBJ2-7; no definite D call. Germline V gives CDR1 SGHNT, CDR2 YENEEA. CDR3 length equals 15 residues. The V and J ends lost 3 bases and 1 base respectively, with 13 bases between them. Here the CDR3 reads CASSFQARCSYEQYF. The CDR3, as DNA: TGTGCCAGCAGCTTTCAAGCCAGGTGTTCCTACGAGCAGTACTTC.

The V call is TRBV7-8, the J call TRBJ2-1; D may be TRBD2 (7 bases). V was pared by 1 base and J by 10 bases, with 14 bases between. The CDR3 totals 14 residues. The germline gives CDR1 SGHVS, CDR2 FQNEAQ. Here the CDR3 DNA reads TGTGCCAGCAGCTTAGGAGAGGGGGGGAGCGAGCAGTTCTTC. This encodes CASSLGEGGSEQFF. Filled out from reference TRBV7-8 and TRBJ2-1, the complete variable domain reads GAGVSQSPRYKVAKRGQDVALRCDPISGHVSLFWYQQALGQGPEFLTYFQNEAQLDKSGLPSDRFFAERPEGSVSTLKIQRTQQEDSAVYLCASSLGEGGSEQFFGPGTRLTVL.

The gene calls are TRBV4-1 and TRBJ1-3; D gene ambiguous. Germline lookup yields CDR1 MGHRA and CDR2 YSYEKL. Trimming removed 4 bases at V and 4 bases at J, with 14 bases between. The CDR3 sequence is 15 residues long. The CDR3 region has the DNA TGCGCCAGCAGCCCGATCAAAGGTGGAGGAAACACCATATATTTT. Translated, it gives CASSPIKGGGNTIYF.

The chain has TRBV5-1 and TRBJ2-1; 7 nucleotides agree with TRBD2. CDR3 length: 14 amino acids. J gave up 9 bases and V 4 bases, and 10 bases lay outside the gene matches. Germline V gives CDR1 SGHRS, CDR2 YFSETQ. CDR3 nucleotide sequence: TGCGCCAGCAGCGGGAGGGAGGGCCAGGGTGAGCAGTTCTTC. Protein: CASSGREGQGEQFF.

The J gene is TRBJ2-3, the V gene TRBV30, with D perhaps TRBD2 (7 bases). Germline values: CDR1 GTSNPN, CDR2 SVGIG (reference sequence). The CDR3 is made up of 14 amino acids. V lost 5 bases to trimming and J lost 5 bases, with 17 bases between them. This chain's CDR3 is CAWGGANPLDTQYF. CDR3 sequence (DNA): TGTGCCTGGGGGGGGGCGAACCCCTTAGATACGCAGTATTTT.

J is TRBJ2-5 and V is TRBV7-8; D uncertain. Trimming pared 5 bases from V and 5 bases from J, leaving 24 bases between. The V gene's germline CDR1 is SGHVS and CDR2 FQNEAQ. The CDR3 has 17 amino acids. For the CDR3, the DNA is TGTGCCAGCAGCCCCCCCTCTCGGCAGTCCGGCGCTGAGACCCAGTACTTC. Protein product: CASSPPSRQSGAETQYF.

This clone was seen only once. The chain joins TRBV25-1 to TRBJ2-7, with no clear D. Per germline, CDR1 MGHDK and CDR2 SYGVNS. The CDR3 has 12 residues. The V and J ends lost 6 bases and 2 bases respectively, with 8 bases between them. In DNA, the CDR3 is TGTGCCAGCAGCCCTGGAACCTACGAGCAGTACTTC. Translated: CASSPGTYEQYF.

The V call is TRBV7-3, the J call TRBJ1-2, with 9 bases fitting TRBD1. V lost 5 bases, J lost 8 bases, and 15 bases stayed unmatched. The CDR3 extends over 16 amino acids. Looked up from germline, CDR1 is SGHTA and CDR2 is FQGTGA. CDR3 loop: CASSPLPGTGMPGYTF. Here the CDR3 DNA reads TGTGCCAGCAGCCCCCTTCCCGGGACAGGGATGCCGGGCTACACCTTC.

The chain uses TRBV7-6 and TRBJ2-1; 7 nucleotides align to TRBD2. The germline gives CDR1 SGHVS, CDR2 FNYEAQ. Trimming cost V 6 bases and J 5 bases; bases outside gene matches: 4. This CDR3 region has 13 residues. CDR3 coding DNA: TGTGCCAGCAGTGATAGCGGGCACAATGAGCAGTTCTTC. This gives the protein CASSDSGHNEQFF.

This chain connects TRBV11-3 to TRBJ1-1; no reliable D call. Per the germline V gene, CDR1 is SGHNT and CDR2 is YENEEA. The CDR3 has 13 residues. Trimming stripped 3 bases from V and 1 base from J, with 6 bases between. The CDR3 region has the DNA TGTGCCAGCAGCTTTTATAGGAACACTGAAGCTTTCTTT. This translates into CASSFYRNTEAFF.